Shown below are 28 T cell receptor beta chains from a single sample sequenced in a study of T cell responses to AZD1222 COVID-19 vaccine. Assay used: immunoSEQ multiplex PCR; TCRdb lists only in-frame clones, some missing. The sample has around 150,000 clones, around 92% seen once. The source material was peripheral blood, sampled 28 days after the second AZD1222 dose. All receptors come from an adult who received the AZD1222 COVID-19 vaccine.

This chain joins TRBV9 and TRBJ1-3, with D unresolved. Germline V CDR1 and CDR2: SGDLS, YYNGEE. The ends were cut back, 4 bases at V and 1 base at J, with 12 bases in the middle. This CDR3 region has 15 residues. CDR3 sequence reads: CASSPAAGSGNTIYF. The CDR3, as DNA: TGTGCCAGCAGCCCAGCAGCAGGTTCTGGAAACACCATATATTTT.

The V gene is TRBV5-1, the J gene TRBJ2-3; D might be TRBD1 (6 bases). The V end was cut by 0 bases, the J end by 4 bases, with 12 bases between. The CDR3 totals 15 residues. Germline assignment: CDR1 SGHRS and CDR2 YFSETQ. In DNA form, the CDR3 reads TGCGCCAGCAGCTTGGACAGGGTTTTGGCAGATACGCAGTATTTT. Translated: CASSLDRVLADTQYF.

V usage is TRBV7-9 and J usage is TRBJ1-2, with D unresolved. The CDR3 consists of 12 residues. Germline V gene lookup returns CDR1 SEHNR and CDR2 FQNEAQ (reference sequence). With 1 base removed from V and 6 bases from J, the gap between germline ends came to 6 bases. This chain's CDR3 is CASSLGWDGYTF. In DNA, the CDR3 is TGTGCCAGCAGCTTAGGTTGGGATGGCTACACCTTC. The whole variable domain, remainder taken from reference TRBV7-9 and TRBJ1-2, is DTGVSQNPRHKITKRGQNVTFRCDPISEHNRLYWYRQTLGQGPEFLTYFQNEAQLEKSRLLSDRFSAERPKGSFSTLEIQRTEQGDSAMYLCASSLGWDGYTFGSGTRLTVV.

The gene calls are TRBV5-1 and TRBJ2-7; D perhaps matches TRBD2 (5 bases). The CDR3 has 13 amino acids. The V gene's germline CDR1 is SGHRS and CDR2 YFSETQ. V shed 2 bases and J shed 1 base, with 7 bases lying between them. The CDR3 bases are TGCGCCAGCAGCTTCGAGGGTTCCTACGAGCAGTACTTC. As protein: CASSFEGSYEQYF. Full variable domain (missing parts from reference TRBV5-1 and TRBJ2-7): KAGVTQTPRYLIKTRGQQVTLSCSPISGHRSVSWYQQTPGQGLQFLFEYFSETQRNKGNFPGRFSGRQFSNSRSEMNVSTLELGDSALYLCASSFEGSYEQYFGPGTRLTVT.

V usage is TRBV2 and J usage is TRBJ1-2; D might be TRBD1 (5 bases). This CDR3 has 12 residues. CDR1 SNHLY and CDR2 FYNNEI come from the germline V gene. V lost 7 bases and J lost 6, with 12 bases in between. The CDR3, as DNA: TGTGCCAGCACGGACGAGGGGAATGGCTACACCTTC. It yields the protein CASTDEGNGYTF.

The J gene is TRBJ2-1, the V gene TRBV14; no clear D gene. The germline V and J ends were trimmed by 1 base and 6 bases, with 22 bases remaining between them. CDR1 and CDR2 (germline): SGHDN, FVKESK. The CDR3 length is 18 residues. The CDR3 DNA is TGTGCCAGCAGCCAAGTGGGGATTTTCAGTTCTCCAGGCAATGAGCAGTTCTTC. Amino acid sequence: CASSQVGIFSSPGNEQFF.

V gene TRBV6-5 combines with J gene TRBJ2-6; the D is unclear. The CDR3 runs to 15 residues. Germline V lookup: CDR1 MNHEY, CDR2 SVGAGI. V dropped 0 bases and J dropped 1 base, with 4 bases sitting between them. The CDR3 here is CASSYSESGANVLTF. In DNA form, the CDR3 reads TGTGCCAGCAGTTACTCTGAATCTGGGGCCAACGTCCTGACTTTC.

This clone was observed a few times. The chain joins TRBV27 to TRBJ1-5, with 8 bases identical to TRBD1. Germline trimming cut 2 bases from V and 9 bases from J; bases unmatched to any gene: 3. Germline V lookup: CDR1 MNHEY, CDR2 SMNVEV (reference sequence). The CDR3 has 13 amino acids. The DNA for the CDR3 is TGTGCCAGCAGTTTAGGTCAGGGGGCGCCCCAGCATTTT. Its translation is CASSLGQGAPQHF.

This clone is a singleton in its sample. The chain has TRBV6-5 and TRBJ2-7; D gene uncertain. CDR1 and CDR2 from the germline V gene are MNHEY and SVGAGI. This CDR3 comprises 14 residues. Trimming removed 6 bases at V and 5 bases at J, with 17 bases between. The CDR3 here is CASSRALESNEQYF. For the CDR3, the DNA is TGTGCCAGCAGCCGAGCGCTAGAGTCGAACGAGCAGTACTTC.

This rearrangement joins TRBV9 to TRBJ2-5, with TRBD2 matching over 7 bases. Germline V gene data show CDR1 as SGDLS and CDR2 as YYNGEE. CDR3 size: 16 residues. V dropped 4 bases and J dropped 4; count of bases not matched to a gene: 13. The CDR3 loop is CASSPQRGPQGETQYF. The CDR3 DNA reads TGTGCCAGCAGCCCTCAGCGGGGCCCTCAGGGAGAGACCCAGTACTTC.

This chain joins TRBV5-1 and TRBJ2-5, with D perhaps being TRBD1 or TRBD2 (5 bases each). CDR1 and CDR2 (germline): SGHRS, YFSETQ. The CDR3 covers 14 residues. V shed 0 bases and J shed 2 bases, with 8 bases lying between them. CDR3 sequence reads: CASSLGGIQETQYF. The DNA for the CDR3 is TGCGCCAGCAGCTTGGGGGGGATACAAGAGACCCAGTACTTC.

The chain combines TRBV11-2 with TRBJ1-1; the match to TRBD1 covers 7 bases. Germline-derived CDR1 and CDR2 are SGHAT and FQNNGV. V lost 6 bases to trimming and J lost 3 bases; unmatched junction nucleotides: 31. The CDR3 length is 22 residues. The CDR3, as DNA: TGTGCCAGCAGTTTGTACCGGGACAGCGAACCTCCCACTAGGGGTACGGACACTGAAGCTTTCTTT. This codes for CASSLYRDSEPPTRGTDTEAFF.

This clone was seen only a few times. The rearrangement links TRBV4-1 to TRBJ2-2; D gene uncertain. Trimming pared 1 base from V and 3 bases from J, leaving 9 bases between. The CDR3 runs to 15 residues. Germline CDR1 MGHRA, CDR2 YSYEKL. CDR3: CASSQAPRDTGELFF. The CDR3 bases are TGCGCCAGCAGCCAAGCCCCTAGGGACACCGGGGAGCTGTTTTTT.

In DNA form, the CDR3 reads TGTGCCAGCAGCGTAGTCCCTTGGGGTAGCGGGGGTTCCGGGGAGCTGTTTTTT. It encodes CASSVVPWGSGGSGELFF. The rearrangement joins TRBV9 to TRBJ2-2; 9 bases are a match to TRBD2. CDR1 is SGDLS, CDR2 YYNGEE, per germline. The CDR3 length is 18 residues. Germline trimming cut 0 bases from V and 6 bases from J; bases unmatched to any gene: 12.

The chain has TRBV28 and TRBJ1-1; maybe TRBD1 (6 bases). V was cut by 2 bases and J by 7 bases, with 17 bases left in between. The CDR3 consists of 15 residues. The germline CDR1 and CDR2 sequences are MDHEN and SYDVKM. CDR3 nucleotide sequence: TGTGCCAGCAGTTTACGGACAGTAAGAGTGAGTGAAGCTTTCTTT. Translated, it gives CASSLRTVRVSEAFF.

This CDR3 reads CASSPPLSYNEQFF. CDR3 in DNA: TGTGCCAGCAGCCCCCCCCTATCCTACAATGAGCAGTTCTTC. This sequence joins TRBV11-2 and TRBJ2-1; the D is unclear. Trimming took 5 bases from V and 1 from J, leaving 9 bases between them. In germline, CDR1 is SGHAT, CDR2 FQNNGV. The CDR3 spans 14 residues.

This clone was seen a handful of times. The rearrangement links TRBV9 to TRBJ1-5; D is unclear. The CDR3 is made up of 14 amino acids. Trimming removed 0 bases at V and 6 bases at J, with 10 bases between. From germline, CDR1 is SGDLS and CDR2 YYNGEE. The CDR3 spells CASSVEGSAQPQHF. The CDR3 DNA sequence: TGTGCCAGCAGCGTAGAGGGTTCGGCTCAGCCCCAGCATTTT.

V usage is TRBV2 and J usage is TRBJ1-1; 11 nucleotides line up with TRBD1. This CDR3 is 17 amino acids long. With 6 bases clipped from V and 4 bases from J, the junction kept 13 bases outside the gene matches. Germline V lookup: CDR1 SNHLY, CDR2 FYNNEI. CDR3 protein: CASSDLPGQGVTTEAFF. DNA for the CDR3: TGTGCCAGCAGCGATCTTCCGGGACAGGGGGTGACCACTGAAGCTTTCTTT.

J is TRBJ2-3 and V is TRBV6-6; 10 nucleotides align to TRBD1. CDR1 MNHNY and CDR2 SVGAGI come from the germline V gene (reference sequence). The CDR3 consists of 15 residues. Trimming cost V 5 bases and J 6 bases; bases outside gene matches: 8. Here the CDR3 DNA reads TGTGCCAGCAGTAGTAGACAGGGGGCTGGGGATACGCAGTATTTT. Its protein is CASSSRQGAGDTQYF.

The chain carries TRBV11-2 and TRBJ1-2; D uncertain. Trimming left V 1 base short and J 6 bases short, with 12 bases between. Germline CDR1 and CDR2: SGHAT and FQNNGV. The CDR3 sequence is 14 residues long. CDR3 DNA sequence: TGTGCCAGCAGCTTAGCATCTGACGTCGATGGCTACACCTTC. Its translation: CASSLASDVDGYTF.

The V call is TRBV4-1, the J call TRBJ1-4; D gene ambiguous. The CDR3 loop spans 16 amino acids. CDR1 is MGHRA, CDR2 YSYEKL, per germline. V was pared by 0 bases and J by 2 bases, with 10 bases between. The CDR3 nucleotides are TGCGCCAGCAGCCAAGAGCAGGCGAAGACTAATGAAAAACTGTTTTTT. It translates to CASSQEQAKTNEKLFF.

The J gene is TRBJ2-1, the V gene TRBV7-3; D is perhaps TRBD2 (6 bases). Germline V gene data show CDR1 as SGHTA and CDR2 as FQGTGA. The V end lost 5 bases, the J end lost 6 bases, and 11 bases lay between the germline ends. The CDR3 is 13 residues long. The CDR3 reads CASSHGGGNEQFF. CDR3 nucleotides: TGTGCCAGCAGCCACGGGGGAGGCAATGAGCAGTTCTTC. Complete variable domain (other parts from reference TRBV7-3 and TRBJ2-1): GAGVSQTPSNKVTEKGKYVELRCDPISGHTALYWYRQSLGQGPEFLIYFQGTGAADDSGLPNDRFFAVRPEGSVSTLKIQRTERGDSAVYLCASSHGGGNEQFFGPGTRLTVL.

The genes are TRBV3-1 (or the pseudogene TRBV3-2) and TRBJ1-1; no reliable D call. Trimming removed 1 base at V and 6 bases at J, with 6 bases between. The CDR3 has 12 residues. The V gene's germline CDR1 is LGHDT and CDR2 YNNKEL (reference sequence). CDR3 sequence (DNA): TGTGCCAGCAGCCAAGGGACTGCTGAAGCTTTCTTT. Translating gives CASSQGTAEAFF.

This clone was seen a handful of times. V and J are TRBV7-6 and TRBJ2-7; 9 positions match TRBD2. V lost 0 bases to trimming and J lost 3 bases; unmatched junction nucleotides: 0. Germline CDR1 reads SGHVS; CDR2 reads FNYEAQ. CDR3 length equals 14 residues. CDR3 region: CASSLASGGYEQYF. The CDR3, as DNA: TGTGCCAGCAGCTTAGCTAGCGGGGGCTACGAGCAGTACTTC.

The rearrangement links TRBV10-3 to TRBJ1-3, with D possibly being TRBD1 (6 bases). The germline V and J ends were trimmed by 5 bases and 2 bases, with 13 bases remaining between them. This CDR3 is 15 amino acids long. The germline V gene encodes CDR1 ENHRY and CDR2 SYGVKD. CDR3 amino acids: CAISSQGEAGNTIYF. As DNA, the CDR3 is TGTGCCATCAGTTCACAGGGAGAGGCTGGAAACACCATATATTTT.

V and J are TRBV5-1 and TRBJ2-5; D perhaps matches TRBD1 (5 bases). The CDR3 contains 14 residues. Germline values: CDR1 SGHRS, CDR2 YFSETQ. The V end lost 2 bases, the J end lost 7 bases, and 15 bases lay between the germline ends. The CDR3, as DNA: TGCGCCAGCAGCTTTCAGGGCCCGCCGGGGACCCAGTACTTC. Translated, it gives CASSFQGPPGTQYF.

This clone was picked up one time. The rearrangement uses TRBV5-1 and TRBJ1-3; no reliable D call. Germline V gene lookup returns CDR1 SGHRS and CDR2 YFSETQ. V lost 8 bases and J 3 bases, leaving 15 bases between the germline ends. This CDR3 region has 14 residues. The CDR3 protein is CASSAAGSGNTIYF. In DNA, the CDR3 is TGCGCCAGTAGCGCCGCGGGGAGTGGAAACACCATATATTTT.

This chain connects TRBV6-5 to TRBJ2-5; the D is unclear. V lost 4 bases and J lost 3, with 15 bases in between. Germline V gives CDR1 MNHEY, CDR2 SVGAGI. This CDR3 comprises 15 residues. Here the CDR3 DNA reads TGTGCCAGCAGTTCCCAGCTTAATCCCAAAGAGACCCAGTACTTC. Translating it yields CASSSQLNPKETQYF.